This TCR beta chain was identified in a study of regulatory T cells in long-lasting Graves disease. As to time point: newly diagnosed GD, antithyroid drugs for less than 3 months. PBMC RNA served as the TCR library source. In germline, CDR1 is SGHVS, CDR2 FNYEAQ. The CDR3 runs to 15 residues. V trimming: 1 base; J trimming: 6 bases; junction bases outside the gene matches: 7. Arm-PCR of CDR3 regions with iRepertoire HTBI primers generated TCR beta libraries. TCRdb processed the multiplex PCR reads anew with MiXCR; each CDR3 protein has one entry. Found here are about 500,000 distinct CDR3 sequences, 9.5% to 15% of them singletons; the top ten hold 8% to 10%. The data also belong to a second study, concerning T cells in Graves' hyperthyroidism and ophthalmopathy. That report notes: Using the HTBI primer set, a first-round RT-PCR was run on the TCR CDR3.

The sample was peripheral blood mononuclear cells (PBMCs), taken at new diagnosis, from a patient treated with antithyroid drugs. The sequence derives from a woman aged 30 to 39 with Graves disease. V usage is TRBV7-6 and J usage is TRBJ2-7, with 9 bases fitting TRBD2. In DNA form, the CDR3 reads TGTGCCAGCAGCTTAGTACCCAGCGGGAGGAGCGAGCAGTACTTC. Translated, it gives CASSLVPSGRSEQYF.